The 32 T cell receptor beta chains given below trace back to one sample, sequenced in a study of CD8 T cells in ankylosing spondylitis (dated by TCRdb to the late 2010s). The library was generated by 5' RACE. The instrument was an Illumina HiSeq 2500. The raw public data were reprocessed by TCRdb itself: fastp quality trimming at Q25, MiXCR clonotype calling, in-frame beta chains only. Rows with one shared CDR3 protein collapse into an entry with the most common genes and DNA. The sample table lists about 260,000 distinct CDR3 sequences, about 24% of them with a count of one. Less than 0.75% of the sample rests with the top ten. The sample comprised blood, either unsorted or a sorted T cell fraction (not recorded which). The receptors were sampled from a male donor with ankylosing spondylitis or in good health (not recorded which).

The CDR3 bases are TGTGCCATCAGTGATTGGGGGGGGATTACAGATACGCAGTATTTT. Its translation: CAISDWGGITDTQYF. The chain links TRBV10-3 to TRBJ2-3; 7 positions agree with TRBD2. Germline V CDR1 and CDR2: ENHRY, SYGVKD. V lost 3 bases and J lost 3; bases outside the gene matches: 6. The CDR3 covers 15 residues.

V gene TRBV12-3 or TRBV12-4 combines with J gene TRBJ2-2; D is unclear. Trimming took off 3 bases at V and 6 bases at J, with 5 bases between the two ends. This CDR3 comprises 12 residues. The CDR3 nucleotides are TGTGCCAGCAGTTTGTTCCCCGGGGAGCTGTTTTTT. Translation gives CASSLFPGELFF.

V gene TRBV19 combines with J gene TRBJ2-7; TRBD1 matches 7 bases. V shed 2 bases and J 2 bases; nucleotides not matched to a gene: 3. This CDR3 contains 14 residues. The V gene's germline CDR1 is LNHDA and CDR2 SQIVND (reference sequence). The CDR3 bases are TGTGCCAGTAGTATATCGGGACAGACCTACGAGCAGTACTTC. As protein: CASSISGQTYEQYF. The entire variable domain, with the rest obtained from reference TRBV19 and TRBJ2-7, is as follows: DGGITQSPKYLFRKEGQNVTLSCEQNLNHDAMYWYRQDPGQGLRLIYYSQIVNDFQKGDIAEGYSVSREKKESFPLTVTSAQKNPTAFYLCASSISGQTYEQYFGPGTRLTVT.

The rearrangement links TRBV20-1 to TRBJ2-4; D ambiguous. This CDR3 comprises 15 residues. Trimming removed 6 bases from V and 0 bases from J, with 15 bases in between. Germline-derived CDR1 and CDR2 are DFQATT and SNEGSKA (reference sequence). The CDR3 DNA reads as TGCAGTGCCGAGAGCTCGACCTTAGCCAAAAACATTCAGTACTTC. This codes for CSAESSTLAKNIQYF.

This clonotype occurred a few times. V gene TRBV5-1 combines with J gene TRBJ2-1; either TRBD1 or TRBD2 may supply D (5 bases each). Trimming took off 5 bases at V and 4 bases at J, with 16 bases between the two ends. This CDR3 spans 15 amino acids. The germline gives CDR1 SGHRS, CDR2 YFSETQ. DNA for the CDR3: TGCGCCAGCAGTGCCGGGACGCGTCAATACAATGAGCAGTTCTTC. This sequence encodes CASSAGTRQYNEQFF.

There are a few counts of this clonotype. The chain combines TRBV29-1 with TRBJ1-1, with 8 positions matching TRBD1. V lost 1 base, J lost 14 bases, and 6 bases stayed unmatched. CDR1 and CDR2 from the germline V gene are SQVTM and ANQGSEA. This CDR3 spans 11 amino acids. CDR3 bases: TGCAGCGTTGAAGCTTCGTCAGGGGGCTTCTTT. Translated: CSVEASSGGFF.

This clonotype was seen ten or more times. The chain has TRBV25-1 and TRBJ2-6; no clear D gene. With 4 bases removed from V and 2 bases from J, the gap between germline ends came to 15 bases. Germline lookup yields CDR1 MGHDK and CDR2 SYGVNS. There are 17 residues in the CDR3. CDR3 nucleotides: TGTGCCAGCAGTGCCCTCGGCACCGGCCCTGGGGCCAACGTCCTGACTTTC. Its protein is CASSALGTGPGANVLTF.

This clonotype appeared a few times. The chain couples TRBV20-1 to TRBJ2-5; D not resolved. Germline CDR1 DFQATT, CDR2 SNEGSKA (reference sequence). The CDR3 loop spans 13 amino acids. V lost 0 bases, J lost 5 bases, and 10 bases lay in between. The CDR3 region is CSAREGISETQYF. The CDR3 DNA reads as TGCAGTGCTAGAGAGGGGATTTCGGAGACCCAGTACTTC.

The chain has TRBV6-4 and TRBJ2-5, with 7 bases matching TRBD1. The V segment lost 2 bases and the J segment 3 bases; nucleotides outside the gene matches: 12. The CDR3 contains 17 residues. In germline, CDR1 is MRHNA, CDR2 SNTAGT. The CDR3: CASSDPRDSLRKETQYF. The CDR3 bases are TGTGCCAGCAGTGACCCCAGGGACAGCCTAAGAAAAGAGACCCAGTACTTC.

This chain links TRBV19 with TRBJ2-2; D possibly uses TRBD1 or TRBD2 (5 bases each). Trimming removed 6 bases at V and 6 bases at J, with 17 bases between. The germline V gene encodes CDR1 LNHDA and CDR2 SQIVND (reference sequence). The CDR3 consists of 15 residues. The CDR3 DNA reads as TGTGCCAGTAGACCCGGGACCCAAGACTCCGGGGAGCTGTTTTTT. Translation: CASRPGTQDSGELFF. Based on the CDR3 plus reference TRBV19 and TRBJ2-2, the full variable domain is DGGITQSPKYLFRKEGQNVTLSCEQNLNHDAMYWYRQDPGQGLRLIYYSQIVNDFQKGDIAEGYSVSREKKESFPLTVTSAQKNPTAFYLCASRPGTQDSGELFFGEGSRLTVL.

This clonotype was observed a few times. The CDR3 DNA reads as TGCAGTGCTTGGTCCCCGCGGGGTCACGAGCAGTACTTC. This sequence encodes CSAWSPRGHEQYF. This sequence joins TRBV20-1 and TRBJ2-7; TRBD2 is a possible D gene (6 bases). The germline V and J ends were trimmed by 5 bases and 5 bases, with 16 bases remaining between them. The CDR3 is 13 amino acids. From germline, CDR1 is DFQATT and CDR2 SNEGSKA (reference sequence).

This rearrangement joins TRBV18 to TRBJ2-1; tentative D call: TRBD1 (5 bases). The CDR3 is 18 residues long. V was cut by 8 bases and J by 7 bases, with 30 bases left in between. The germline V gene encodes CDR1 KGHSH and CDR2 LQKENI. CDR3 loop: CASRKRFFQQGITNEQFF. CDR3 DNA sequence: TGTGCCAGCCGGAAACGATTTTTTCAGCAGGGAATTACAAATGAGCAGTTCTTC.

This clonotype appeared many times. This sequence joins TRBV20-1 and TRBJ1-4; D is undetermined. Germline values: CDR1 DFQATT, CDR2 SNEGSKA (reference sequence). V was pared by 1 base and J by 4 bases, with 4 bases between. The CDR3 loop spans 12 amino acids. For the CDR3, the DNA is TGCAGTGCTAGAGGCCTTAATGAAAAACTGTTTTTT. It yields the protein CSARGLNEKLFF.

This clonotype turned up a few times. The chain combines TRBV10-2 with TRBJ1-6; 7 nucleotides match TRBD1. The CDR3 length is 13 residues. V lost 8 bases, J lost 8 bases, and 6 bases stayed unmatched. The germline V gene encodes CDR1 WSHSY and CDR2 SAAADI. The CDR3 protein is CASQGVRDSPLHF. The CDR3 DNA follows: TGCGCCAGCCAGGGGGTTCGGGATTCACCCCTCCACTTT.

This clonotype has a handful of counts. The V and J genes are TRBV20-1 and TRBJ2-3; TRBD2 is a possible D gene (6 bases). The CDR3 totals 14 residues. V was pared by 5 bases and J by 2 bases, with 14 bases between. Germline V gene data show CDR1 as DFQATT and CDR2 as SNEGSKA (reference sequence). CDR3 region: CSAPDSGPTDTQYF. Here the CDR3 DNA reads TGCAGTGCTCCCGATAGCGGACCCACAGATACGCAGTATTTT.

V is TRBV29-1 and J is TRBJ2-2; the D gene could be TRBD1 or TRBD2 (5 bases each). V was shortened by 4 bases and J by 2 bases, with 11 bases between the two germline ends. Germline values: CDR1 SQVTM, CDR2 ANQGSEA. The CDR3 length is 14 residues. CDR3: CSVGGGANTGELFF. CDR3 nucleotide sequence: TGCAGCGTTGGTGGGGGAGCCAACACCGGGGAGCTGTTTTTT.

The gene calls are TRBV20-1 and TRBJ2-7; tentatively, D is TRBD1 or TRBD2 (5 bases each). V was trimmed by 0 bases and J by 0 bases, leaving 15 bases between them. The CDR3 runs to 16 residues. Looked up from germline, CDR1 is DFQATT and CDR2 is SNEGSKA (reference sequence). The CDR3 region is CSARDIFRGDSYEQYF. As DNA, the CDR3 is TGCAGTGCTAGAGATATTTTTCGGGGCGACTCCTACGAGCAGTACTTC.

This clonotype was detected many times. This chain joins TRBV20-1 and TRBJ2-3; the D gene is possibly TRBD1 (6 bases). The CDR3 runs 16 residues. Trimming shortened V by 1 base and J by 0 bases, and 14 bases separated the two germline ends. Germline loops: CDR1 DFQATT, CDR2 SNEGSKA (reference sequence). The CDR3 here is CSARGARQASTDTQYF. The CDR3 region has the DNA TGCAGTGCTAGAGGGGCTAGACAGGCTAGCACAGATACGCAGTATTTT.

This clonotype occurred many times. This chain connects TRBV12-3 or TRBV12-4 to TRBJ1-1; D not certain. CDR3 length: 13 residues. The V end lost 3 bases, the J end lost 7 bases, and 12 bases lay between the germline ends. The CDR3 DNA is TGTGCCAGCAGTTTTGATGGGCGAGTTGAAGCTTTCTTT. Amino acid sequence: CASSFDGRVEAFF.

The CDR3: CASSFRRQGYSPLHF. The CDR3 nucleotides read TGTGCCAGCAGTTTCAGGAGACAGGGGTATTCACCCCTCCACTTT. The J gene is TRBJ1-6, the V gene TRBV12-3 or TRBV12-4; 8 bases align to TRBD1. The CDR3 length is 15 residues. V lost 3 bases to trimming and J lost 8 bases; unmatched junction nucleotides: 6.

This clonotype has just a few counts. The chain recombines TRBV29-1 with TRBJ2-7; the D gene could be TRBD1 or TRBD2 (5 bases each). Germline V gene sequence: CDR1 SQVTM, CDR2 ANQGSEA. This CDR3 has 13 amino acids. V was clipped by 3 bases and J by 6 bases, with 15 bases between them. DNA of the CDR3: TGCAGCGTTGAGGGGGAACTCCGGGGCGAGCAGTACTTC. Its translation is CSVEGELRGEQYF.

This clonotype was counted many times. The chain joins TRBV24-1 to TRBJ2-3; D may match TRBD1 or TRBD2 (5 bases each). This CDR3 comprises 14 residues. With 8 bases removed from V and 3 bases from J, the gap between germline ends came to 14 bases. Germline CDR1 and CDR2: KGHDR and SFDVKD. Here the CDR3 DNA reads TGTGCCACCAAAGAGGGGACGGAAACAGATACGCAGTATTTT. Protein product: CATKEGTETDTQYF.

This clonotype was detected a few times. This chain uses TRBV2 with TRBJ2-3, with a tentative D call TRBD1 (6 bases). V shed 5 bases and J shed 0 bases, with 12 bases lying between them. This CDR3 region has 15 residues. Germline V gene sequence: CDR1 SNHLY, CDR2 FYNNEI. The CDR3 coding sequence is TGTGCCAGCAGTAGGACAGCTTCTAGCACAGATACGCAGTATTTT. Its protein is CASSRTASSTDTQYF.

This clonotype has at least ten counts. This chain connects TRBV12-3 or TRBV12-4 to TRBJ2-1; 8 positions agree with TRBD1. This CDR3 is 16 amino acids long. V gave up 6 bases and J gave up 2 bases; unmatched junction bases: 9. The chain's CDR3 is CASRPRQGSPYNEQFF. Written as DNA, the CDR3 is TGTGCCAGCAGGCCAAGACAGGGGTCCCCCTACAATGAGCAGTTCTTC.

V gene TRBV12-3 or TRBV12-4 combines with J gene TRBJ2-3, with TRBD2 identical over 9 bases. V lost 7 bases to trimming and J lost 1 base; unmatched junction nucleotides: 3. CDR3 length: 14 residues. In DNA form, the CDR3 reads TGTGCCAGCAATAGCGGGGGTGGCACAGATACGCAGTATTTT. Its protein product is CASNSGGGTDTQYF.

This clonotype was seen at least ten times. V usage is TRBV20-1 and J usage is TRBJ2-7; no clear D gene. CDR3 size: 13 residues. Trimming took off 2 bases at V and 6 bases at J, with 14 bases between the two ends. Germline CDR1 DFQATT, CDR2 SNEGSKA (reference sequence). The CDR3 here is CSARSPRTGEQYF. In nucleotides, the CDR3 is TGCAGTGCTAGATCCCCCCGAACGGGCGAGCAGTACTTC.

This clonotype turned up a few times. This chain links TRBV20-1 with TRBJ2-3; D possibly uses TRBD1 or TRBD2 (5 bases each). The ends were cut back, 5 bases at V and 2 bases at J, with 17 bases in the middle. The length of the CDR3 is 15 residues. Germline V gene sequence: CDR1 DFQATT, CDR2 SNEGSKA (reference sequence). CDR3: CSAGVDAGTTDTQYF. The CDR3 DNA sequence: TGCAGTGCTGGCGTGGACGCCGGGACCACAGATACGCAGTATTTT.

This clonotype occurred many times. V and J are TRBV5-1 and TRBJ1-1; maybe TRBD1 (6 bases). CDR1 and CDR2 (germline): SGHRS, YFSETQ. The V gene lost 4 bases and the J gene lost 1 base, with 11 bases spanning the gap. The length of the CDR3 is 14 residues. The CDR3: CASSPKGGNTEAFF. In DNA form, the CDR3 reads TGCGCCAGCAGCCCGAAAGGGGGGAACACTGAAGCTTTCTTT.

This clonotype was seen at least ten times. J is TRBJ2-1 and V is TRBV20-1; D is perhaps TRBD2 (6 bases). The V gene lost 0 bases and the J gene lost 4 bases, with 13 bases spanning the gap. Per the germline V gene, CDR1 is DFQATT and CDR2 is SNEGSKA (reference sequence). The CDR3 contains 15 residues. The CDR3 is CSARDPRTTYNEQFF. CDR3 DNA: TGCAGTGCTAGAGATCCCCGGACTACTTACAATGAGCAGTTCTTC.

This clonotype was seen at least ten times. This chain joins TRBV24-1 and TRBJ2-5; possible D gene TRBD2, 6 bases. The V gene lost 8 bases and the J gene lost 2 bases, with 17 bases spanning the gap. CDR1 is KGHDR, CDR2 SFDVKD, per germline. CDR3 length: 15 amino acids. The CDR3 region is CATKRELARQETQYF. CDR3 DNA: TGTGCCACCAAAAGGGAGCTAGCGCGTCAAGAGACCCAGTACTTC.

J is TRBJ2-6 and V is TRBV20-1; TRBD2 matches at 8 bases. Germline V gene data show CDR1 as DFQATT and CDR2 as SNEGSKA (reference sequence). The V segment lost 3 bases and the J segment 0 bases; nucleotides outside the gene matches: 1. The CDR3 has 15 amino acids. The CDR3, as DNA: TGCAGTGCTAGCGGGGGGGGCTCTGGGGCCAACGTCCTGACTTTC. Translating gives CSASGGGSGANVLTF.

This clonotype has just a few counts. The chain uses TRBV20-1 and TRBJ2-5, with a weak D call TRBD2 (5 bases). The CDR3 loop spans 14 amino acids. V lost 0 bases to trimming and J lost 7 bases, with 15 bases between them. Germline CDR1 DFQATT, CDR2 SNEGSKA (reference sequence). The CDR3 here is CSARDSGRVGTQYF. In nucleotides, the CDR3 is TGCAGTGCTAGAGATTCGGGAAGAGTGGGGACCCAGTACTTC.